This T cell receptor beta chain is from a study of regulatory T cells in long-lasting Graves disease. The CDR3 contains 17 residues. Germline lookup yields CDR1 SEHNR and CDR2 FQNEAQ (reference sequence). General study results and limits: The TCR repertoire of persistent Graves' patients was less diverse than that of newly diagnosed ones.

As to this clonotype: Antigen unknown. At one end the junction does not follow the germline gene, possibly because of a read error.

Time point defined: newly diagnosed GD, antithyroid drugs for less than 3 months. PBMC RNA served as the TCR library source. iRepertoire HTBI primers and Arm-PCR of CDR3 regions built TCR beta libraries. TCRdb reprocessed the multiplex PCR reads via MiXCR and lists one record per CDR3 protein. Of some 490,000 distinct CDR3 sequences listed, 9.5% to 15% are singletons. The same specimen was also included in a second study, on T cells in Graves' hyperthyroidism and ophthalmopathy.

Here the sequenced sample was peripheral blood mononuclear cells (PBMCs), taken at new diagnosis, from a patient treated with antithyroid drugs. The TCR originated in a woman under 40 with Graves disease. The chain links TRBV7-9 to TRBJ2-1; D perhaps matches TRBD2 (5 bases). This CDR3 is CAGSPNPLAGISDEQFF. The CDR3 region has the DNA TGTGCCGGCAGCCCGAACCCTCTAGCTGGGATTTCGGATGAGCAGTTCTTC.